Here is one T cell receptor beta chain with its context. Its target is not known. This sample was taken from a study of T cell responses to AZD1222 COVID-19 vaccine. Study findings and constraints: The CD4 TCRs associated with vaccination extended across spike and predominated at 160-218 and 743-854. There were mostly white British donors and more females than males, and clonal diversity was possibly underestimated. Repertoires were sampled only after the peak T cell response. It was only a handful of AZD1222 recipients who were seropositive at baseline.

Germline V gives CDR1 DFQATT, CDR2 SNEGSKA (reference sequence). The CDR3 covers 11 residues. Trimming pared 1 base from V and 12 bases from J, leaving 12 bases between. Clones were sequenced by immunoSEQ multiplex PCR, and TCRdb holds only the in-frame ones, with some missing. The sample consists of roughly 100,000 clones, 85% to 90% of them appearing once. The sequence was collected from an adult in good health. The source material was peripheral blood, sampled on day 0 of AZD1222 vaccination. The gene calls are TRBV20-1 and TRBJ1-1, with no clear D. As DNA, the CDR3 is TGCAGTGCTAGAGGTCTACGTGAGACTTTCTTT. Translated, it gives CSARGLRETFF.